This T cell receptor beta chain was sequenced during a study of patients and donors after allogeneic stem cell transplantation. TCRdb analysed the RT-PCR reads with MiXCR anew, one entry per CDR3 protein. The sample shows about 39,000 distinct CDR3 sequences, about 31% of them seen only once. The CDR3 covers 14 residues. Germline V gene lookup returns CDR1 MNHEY and CDR2 SMNVEV (reference sequence). Trimming removed 3 bases from V and 2 bases from J, with 11 bases in between. The sample was blood, either unsorted or a sorted T cell fraction (not recorded which). The V gene is TRBV27, the J gene TRBJ2-7; tentative D call: TRBD2 (5 bases). This clonotype was obtained from a human donor who was either an allogeneic HSCT recipient or a stem cell or donor lymphocyte infusion donor (not recorded which). It is not recorded whose cells these are; they may come from a transplant donor. CDR3 residues: CASSFSSGTYEQYF. The CDR3, as DNA: TGTGCCAGCAGTTTCTCCAGCGGCACCTACGAGCAGTACTTC.